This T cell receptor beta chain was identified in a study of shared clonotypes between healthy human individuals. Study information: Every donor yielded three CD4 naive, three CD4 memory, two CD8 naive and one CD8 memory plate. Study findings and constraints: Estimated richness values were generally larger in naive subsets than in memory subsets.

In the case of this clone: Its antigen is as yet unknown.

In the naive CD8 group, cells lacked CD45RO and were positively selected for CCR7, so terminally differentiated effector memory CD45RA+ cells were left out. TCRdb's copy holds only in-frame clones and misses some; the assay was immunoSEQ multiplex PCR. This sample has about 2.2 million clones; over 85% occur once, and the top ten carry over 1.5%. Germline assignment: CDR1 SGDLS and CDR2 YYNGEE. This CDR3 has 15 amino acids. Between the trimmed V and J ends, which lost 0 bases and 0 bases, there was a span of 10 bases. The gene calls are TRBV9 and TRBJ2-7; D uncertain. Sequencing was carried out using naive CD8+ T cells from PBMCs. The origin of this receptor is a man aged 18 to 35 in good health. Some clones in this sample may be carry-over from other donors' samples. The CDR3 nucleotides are TGTGCCAGCAGCGTAGGGCCTTTGGGCTCCTACGAGCAGTACTTC. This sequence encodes CASSVGPLGSYEQYF.